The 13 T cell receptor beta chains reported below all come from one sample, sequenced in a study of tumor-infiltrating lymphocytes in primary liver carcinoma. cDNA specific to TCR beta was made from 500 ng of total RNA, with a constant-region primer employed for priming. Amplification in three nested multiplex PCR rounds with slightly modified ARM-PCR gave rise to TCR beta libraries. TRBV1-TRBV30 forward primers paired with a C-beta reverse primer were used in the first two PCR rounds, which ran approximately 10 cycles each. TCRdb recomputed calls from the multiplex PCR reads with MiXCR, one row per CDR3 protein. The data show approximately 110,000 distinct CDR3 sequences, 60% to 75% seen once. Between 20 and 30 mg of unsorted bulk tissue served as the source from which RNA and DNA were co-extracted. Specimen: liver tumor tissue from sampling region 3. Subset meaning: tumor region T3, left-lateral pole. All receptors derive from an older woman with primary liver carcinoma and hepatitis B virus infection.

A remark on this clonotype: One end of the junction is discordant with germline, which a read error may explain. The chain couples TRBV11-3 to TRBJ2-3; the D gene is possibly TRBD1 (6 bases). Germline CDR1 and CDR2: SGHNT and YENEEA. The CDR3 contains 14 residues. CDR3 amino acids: CASSLEGWTDTRYF. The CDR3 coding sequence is TGTGCCAGCAGCTTAGAGGGTTGGACAGATACGCGGTATTTT. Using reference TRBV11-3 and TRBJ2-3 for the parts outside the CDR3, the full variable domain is EAGVVQSPRYKIIEKKQPVAFWCNPISGHNTLYWYLQNLGQGPELLIRYENEEAVDDSQLPKDRFSAERLKGVDSTLKIQPAELGDSAVYLCASSLEGWTDTRYFGPGTRLTVL.

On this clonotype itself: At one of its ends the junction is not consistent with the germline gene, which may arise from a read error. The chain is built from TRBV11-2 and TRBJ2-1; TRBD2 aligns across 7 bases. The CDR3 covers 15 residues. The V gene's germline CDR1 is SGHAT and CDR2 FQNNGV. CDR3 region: CASSLGREPGREHFF. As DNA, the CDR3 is TGTGCCAGCAGCCTGGGGCGGGAGCCTGGCCGGGAGCATTTCTTC.

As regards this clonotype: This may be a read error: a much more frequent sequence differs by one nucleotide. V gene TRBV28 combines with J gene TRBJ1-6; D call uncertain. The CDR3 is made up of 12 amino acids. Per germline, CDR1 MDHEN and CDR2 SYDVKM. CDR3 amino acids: CVSSFVAKPLHF. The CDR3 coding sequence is TGTGTCAGCAGTTTCGTCGCAAAGCCCCTCCACTTT.

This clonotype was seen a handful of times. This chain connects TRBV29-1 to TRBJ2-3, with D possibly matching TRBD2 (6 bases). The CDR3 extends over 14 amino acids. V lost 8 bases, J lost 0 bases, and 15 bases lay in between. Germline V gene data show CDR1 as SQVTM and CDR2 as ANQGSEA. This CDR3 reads CSSRGGISTDTQYF. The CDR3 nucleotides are TGCAGCTCCCGGGGCGGGATTAGCACAGATACGCAGTATTTT.

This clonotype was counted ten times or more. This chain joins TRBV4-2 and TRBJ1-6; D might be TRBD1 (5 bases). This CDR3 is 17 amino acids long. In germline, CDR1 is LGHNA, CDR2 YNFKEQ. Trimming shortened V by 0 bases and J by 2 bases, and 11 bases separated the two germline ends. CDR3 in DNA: TGTGCCAGCAGCCAAGACGGGGGGGGGACCTATAATTCACCCCTCCACTTT. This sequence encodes CASSQDGGGTYNSPLHF.

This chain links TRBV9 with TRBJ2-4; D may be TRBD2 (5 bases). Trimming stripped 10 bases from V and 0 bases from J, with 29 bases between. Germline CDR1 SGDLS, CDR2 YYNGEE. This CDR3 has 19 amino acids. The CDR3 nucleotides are TGTGCCGGGTCGGGATTTGAGGGCTTCACTACACTAGCCAAAAACATTCAGTACTTC. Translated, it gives CAGSGFEGFTTLAKNIQYF.

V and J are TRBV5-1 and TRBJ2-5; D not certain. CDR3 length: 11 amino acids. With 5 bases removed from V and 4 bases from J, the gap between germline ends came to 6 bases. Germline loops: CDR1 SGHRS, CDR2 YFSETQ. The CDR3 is CASRSGETQYF. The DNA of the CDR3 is TGCGCCAGCAGATCGGGAGAGACCCAGTACTTC.

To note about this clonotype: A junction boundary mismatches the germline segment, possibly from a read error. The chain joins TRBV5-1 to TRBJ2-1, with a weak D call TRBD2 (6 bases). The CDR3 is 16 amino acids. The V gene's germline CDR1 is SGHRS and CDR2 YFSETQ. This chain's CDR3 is CTSSISSESSYNEQFF. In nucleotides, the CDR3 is TGCACCAGCAGCATTTCTAGCGAATCCTCCTACAATGAGCAGTTCTTC.

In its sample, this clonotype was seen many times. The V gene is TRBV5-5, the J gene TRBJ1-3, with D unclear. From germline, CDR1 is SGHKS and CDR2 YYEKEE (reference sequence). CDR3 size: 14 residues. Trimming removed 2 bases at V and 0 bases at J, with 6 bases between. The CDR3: CASSFAFSGNTIYF. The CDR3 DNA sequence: TGTGCCAGCAGCTTTGCTTTCTCTGGAAACACCATATATTTT. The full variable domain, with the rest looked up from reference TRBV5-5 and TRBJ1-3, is DAGVTQSPTHLIKTRGQQVTLRCSPISGHKSVSWYQQVLGQGPQFIFQYYEKEERGRGNFPDRFSARQFPNYSSELNVNALLLGDSALYLCASSFAFSGNTIYFGEGSWLTVV.

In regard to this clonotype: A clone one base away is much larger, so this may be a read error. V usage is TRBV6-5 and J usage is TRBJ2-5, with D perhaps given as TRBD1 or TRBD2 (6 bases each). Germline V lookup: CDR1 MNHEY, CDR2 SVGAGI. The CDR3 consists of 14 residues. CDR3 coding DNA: TGTGCCAGCAGTTTCGGGGGCCGAGAAGAGACCCTGTACTTC. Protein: CASSFGGREETLYF.

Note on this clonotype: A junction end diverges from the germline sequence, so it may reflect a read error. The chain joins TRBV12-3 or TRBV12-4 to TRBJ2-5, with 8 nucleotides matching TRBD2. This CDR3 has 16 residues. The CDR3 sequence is CANPITSTSGQETHYF. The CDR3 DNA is TGTGCCAACCCAATCACCAGTACTAGCGGCCAAGAGACCCATTACTTC.

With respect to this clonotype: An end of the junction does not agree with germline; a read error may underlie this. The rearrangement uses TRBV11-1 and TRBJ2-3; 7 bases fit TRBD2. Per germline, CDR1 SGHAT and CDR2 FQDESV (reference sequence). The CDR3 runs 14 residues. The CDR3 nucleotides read TGTGCCGGCAGCTTAGGGCAACGCGCGGGAGAGTCTCACTTT. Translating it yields CAGSLGQRAGESHF.

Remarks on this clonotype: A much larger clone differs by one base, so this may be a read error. CDR3 DNA sequence: TGTGCCAGCAGTTCCATAGGCTTAGCGCGGAACATCGGGGAGCTGTTTTTT. This codes for CASSSIGLARNIGELFF. This chain links TRBV28 with TRBJ2-2; weak D call: TRBD2 (5 bases). From germline, CDR1 is MDHEN and CDR2 SYDVKM. The CDR3 runs to 17 residues.